This TCR beta chain was retrieved from a study of vaccination effects on CD4 cells after COVID-19 (dated 2022 in TCRdb). In terms of the full investigation: Participants received two doses of either the BNT162b2 or the mRNA-1273 mRNA SARS-CoV-2 vaccine. SARS-CoV-2 spike-specific CD4+ TCR repertoires from before and after mRNA vaccination were compared in COVID-19 convalescent patients and in infection-naive vaccine recipients. Cultures from other donors in the study were sequenced with the Oncomine TCR Beta short-read assay on an Illumina iSeq 100. Altogether, nine to ten COVID-19 convalescent patients and a few SARS-CoV-2-naive healthy vaccine recipients made up the full study. Broad study findings and their caveats: The study was limited by a small number of convalescent patients, and early post-infection timepoints were lacking. In healthy vaccine recipients, vaccine-induced clones were almost all SARS-CoV-2 mono-reactive, with only 1 of 255 being cross-reactive with common cold coronaviruses. At late post-vaccination timepoints, both infection-induced and vaccine-induced clones showed marked clonal contraction, consistent with waning T cell responses.

A word on this clone: Its antigen is still unknown. Qualities for individual bases were not recorded, and no much larger clone is one base off.

The CDR3 contains 15 residues, cysteine and phenylalanine counted. CDR3 DNA is the only sequence kept; it has 45 bases, read in frame from the first base. In the ViraFEST assay, PBMC were stimulated with viral peptide pools, and TCR sequencing was then used to find antigen-specific CD4+ T cell clonotypes based on their expansion. After 10 to 11 days of culture, CD4+ T cells were isolated with the EasySep CD4+ T cell isolation kit. None of the healthy vaccine recipients had a prior SARS-CoV-2 infection, which was confirmed by nucleocapsid antibody tests that came back negative both before and after vaccination. Roughly 1.9 million PBMC per well were cultured with approximately 10 ug/ml peptides in IMDM containing approximately 4.7% human AB serum, around 10 IU/ml IL-2 and gentamicin. On days 3 and 7, half of the culture medium was replaced with fresh IL-2-containing medium. Each peptide stimulation condition was cultured in triplicate wells unless otherwise noted. Using Ficoll-Paque Plus gradient centrifugation, PBMC were separated from whole blood and then either used fresh or cryopreserved at -140C. Overlapping peptide pools spanned the spike proteins of SARS-CoV-2 and the common cold coronaviruses HCoV-NL63, HCoV-OC43 and HCoV-229E. The QIAamp micro DNA kit was used to extract genomic DNA from the cultured CD4+ T cells.

The library was generated by the immunoSEQ multiplex PCR assay. DNA from the cultured, isolated CD4+ T cells was subjected to TCR beta CDR3 sequencing. As for the original processing: Non-productive TCR sequences were removed, reads were trimmed to the CDR3 region, and CDR3s of at least 7 amino acids were retained. Antigen-specific clonotypes were identified using the MANAFEST web app by comparison of expansion in peptide wells against reference cultures. Positive clones required FDR<0.05 expansion versus reference and all other wells, odds ratio above 5, and frequency above 0.1% in two replicate wells. Clonotypes significantly expanded in SARS-CoV-2 spike wells and in at least one common cold coronavirus spike condition were defined as cross-reactive. Using the stringdist R package, CDR3 similarity was measured by Levenshtein distance, and unrooted trees were constructed with ape in R 3.6.1. In TCRdb, the immuneACCESS table is reduced to in-frame sequences with V and J assigned. These tables do not hold every clone; where another copy was compared, an unresolved V gene accounts for under half, and the others remain unexplained. That table gives V, J and clone size, and the DNA gave D and trimming. Across this sample there are about 54,000 clones, with 80% to 85% seen only once. Of the sample, about 2.4% is held by the ten largest clones.

The chain joins TRBV21-1 to TRBJ1-3; the D call in the table, TRBD1, was not verified against the DNA. TRBV21-1 is given as a pseudogene. The sequences come from CD4+ T cells from PBMCs cultured with HCoV-229E spike peptides, collected before COVID-19 vaccination. The cell subset or site label, as the study defines it: HCoV-229E spike overlapping peptide pool stimulation. This clonotype originated in a human donor who received a COVID-19 vaccine. The encoded CDR3 is CASSKDAQFGNTIYF. The DNA reads as follows: TGTGCCAGCAGCAAAGACGCCCAGTTCGGAAACACCATATATTTT.